This note documents a single T cell receptor (beta chain) sequence. Its antigen is unknown. Trimming took 4 bases from V and 4 from J, leaving 7 bases between them. Germline values: CDR1 ENHRY, CDR2 SYGVKD. This CDR3 comprises 12 residues. This specimen belongs to a study of T cells after yellow fever vaccination. Overall study: Preparation of fractions with low cell numbers was performed using SMART-Seq v4 Ultra Low Input. The study, taken as a whole, reports: Sorted repertoires could include abundant contaminating clonotypes from bulk cells. Detected again after the booster were most primary-vaccination clones, at almost 97% CD4 and 70% to 90% CD8. Relatively few clonotypes were ones that appeared in both CD4 and CD8 compartments.

MiXCR was run by TCRdb on the 5' RACE reads, yielding one entry per CDR3 protein. The table lists around 340,000 distinct CDR3 sequences, roughly 8.7% of them singletons. This rearrangement joins TRBV10-3 to TRBJ2-5; tentatively, D is TRBD1 (6 bases). This sequence originates from a man between 18 and 35 years old who received the YFV17D yellow fever vaccine. Sequencing used PBMCs, obtained on the day of the first yellow fever vaccination. CDR3 DNA: TGTGCCATCAGTGTACAGGGAGAGACCCAGTACTTC. It encodes CAISVQGETQYF.